Listed below are T cell receptor beta chains from one sample, sequenced in a study of blood T cell repertoires in COVID-19. Clones were sequenced by immunoSEQ multiplex PCR, and TCRdb holds only the in-frame ones, with some missing. The sample has about 25,000 clones; roughly nine tenths are singletons. Material for sequencing was peripheral blood. The receptors here all came from a man between 65 and 85 years old with active COVID-19. CDR3s include the opening cysteine and the closing phenylalanine or tryptophan. D genes are given only for firm matches. Clone sizes are given selectively: once, few, many, or a class where the clone is expanded.

D gene: .; clone size: .; V gene: TRBV6-5; J gene: TRBJ1-2; CDR3 DNA: TGTGCCAGCAGTTTTAACGCCGTTGCAGGATACTCTGGCTACACCTTC; CDR3 protein: CASSFNAVAGYSGYTF
D gene: .; clone size: .; V gene: TRBV6-2/TRBV6-3; J gene: TRBJ1-6; CDR3 DNA: TGTGCCAGCAGTACCCGGGATTCACCCCTCCACTTT; CDR3 protein: CASSTRDSPLHF
D gene: .; clone size: once; V gene: TRBV12-3/TRBV12-4; J gene: TRBJ2-1; CDR3 DNA: TGTGCCAGCAGGGGATTAACAGGGAGGCAGTTCTTC; CDR3 protein: CASRGLTGRQFF
D gene: .; clone size: .; V gene: TRBV5-1; J gene: TRBJ1-1; CDR3 DNA: TGCGCCAGCAGCTTGGGACCAGTACAGATCCTGGCGAACACTGAAGCTTTCTTT; CDR3 protein: CASSLGPVQILANTEAFF
D gene: .; clone size: .; V gene: TRBV19; J gene: TRBJ2-7; CDR3 DNA: TGTGCCAGTAGTATTCTCCGTACAGGGGGGGCCTACGAGCAGTACTTC; CDR3 protein: CASSILRTGGAYEQYF
D gene: TRBD1; clone size: .; V gene: TRBV30; J gene: TRBJ2-7; CDR3 DNA: TGTGCCTGGAGTCAGGGGACAGTGCCCTACGAGCAGTACTTC; CDR3 protein: CAWSQGTVPYEQYF
D gene: .; clone size: .; V gene: TRBV9; J gene: TRBJ1-1; CDR3 DNA: TGTGCCAGCAGCGCCAATCACGGGGACCCCCAGGGGAGGGATGAAGCTTTCTTT; CDR3 protein: CASSANHGDPQGRDEAFF
D gene: .; clone size: few; V gene: TRBV28; J gene: TRBJ1-3; CDR3 DNA: TGTGCCAGCAGTTTAGCGGGCCAGAGCTACGGAAACACCATATATTTT; CDR3 protein: CASSLAGQSYGNTIYF
D gene: .; clone size: .; V gene: TRBV4-1; J gene: TRBJ1-3; CDR3 DNA: TGCGCCAGCAGCCAAGTCGCCTACTCTGGAAACACCATATATTTT; CDR3 protein: CASSQVAYSGNTIYF
D gene: TRBD1; clone size: .; V gene: TRBV30; J gene: TRBJ1-2; CDR3 DNA: TGTGCCTGGAGGCAGACAGGGGGATCTAGCTACACCTTC; CDR3 protein: CAWRQTGGSSYTF
D gene: .; clone size: .; V gene: TRBV27; J gene: TRBJ1-2; CDR3 DNA: TGTGCCAGCAGTTTTCCCGGACAGCGCGATGGCTACACCTTC; CDR3 protein: CASSFPGQRDGYTF
D gene: .; clone size: .; V gene: TRBV4-3; J gene: TRBJ1-2; CDR3 DNA: TGCGCCAGCAGCCAAGACACGGGGTATGGCTACACCTTC; CDR3 protein: CASSQDTGYGYTF
D gene: .; clone size: .; V gene: TRBV7-9; J gene: TRBJ2-7; CDR3 DNA: TGTGCCAGCAGCTTAGATGTATCAGGGGAGCAGTACTTC; CDR3 protein: CASSLDVSGEQYF
D gene: .; clone size: .; V gene: TRBV9; J gene: TRBJ2-3; CDR3 DNA: TGTGCCAGCAGCCTAAGCGGAGATACGCAGTATTTT; CDR3 protein: CASSLSGDTQYF
D gene: TRBD2; clone size: .; V gene: TRBV18; J gene: TRBJ2-3; CDR3 DNA: TGTGCCAGCTCACCAATCGCTAGCGGGGGGAACACAGATACGCAGTATTTT; CDR3 protein: CASSPIASGGNTDTQYF
D gene: .; clone size: once; V gene: TRBV6-5; J gene: TRBJ2-1; CDR3 DNA: TGTGCCACCGGTAGGAGCTCCTACAATGAGCAGTTCTTC; CDR3 protein: CATGRSSYNEQFF
D gene: .; clone size: .; V gene: TRBV11-3; J gene: TRBJ2-7; CDR3 DNA: TGTGCCAGCAGCTTGGGCCCCCTATACGAGCAGTACTTC; CDR3 protein: CASSLGPLYEQYF
D gene: .; clone size: .; V gene: TRBV12-3/TRBV12-4; J gene: TRBJ2-2; CDR3 DNA: TGTGCCAGCAGTTTCAGGGCCGGGGAGCTGTTTTTT; CDR3 protein: CASSFRAGELFF
D gene: .; clone size: .; V gene: TRBV6-5; J gene: TRBJ1-5; CDR3 DNA: TGTGCCAGCAGCCGCCGGGACAATCAGCCCCAGCATTTT; CDR3 protein: CASSRRDNQPQHF
D gene: .; clone size: .; V gene: TRBV2; J gene: TRBJ2-7; CDR3 DNA: TGTGCCTCTAAACCGGGGAGTTTCTACGAGCAGTACTTC; CDR3 protein: CASKPGSFYEQYF
D gene: .; clone size: .; V gene: TRBV7-2; J gene: TRBJ1-1; CDR3 DNA: TGTGCCAGCAGCTTAATGGGAGGGGAAGCTTTCTTT; CDR3 protein: CASSLMGGEAFF
D gene: .; clone size: .; V gene: TRBV7-9; J gene: TRBJ1-3; CDR3 DNA: TGTGCCAGCAGCTTAGTCGGTTATCTTGGAAACACCATATATTTT; CDR3 protein: CASSLVGYLGNTIYF
D gene: TRBD1; clone size: .; V gene: TRBV9; J gene: TRBJ1-2; CDR3 DNA: TGTGCCAGCAGCGGCCCGGGACAGGGCTATGGCTACACCTTC; CDR3 protein: CASSGPGQGYGYTF
D gene: TRBD2; clone size: .; V gene: TRBV7-9; J gene: TRBJ2-1; CDR3 DNA: TGTGCCAGCAGCCCCCGGGGGATTGGAGCGGGGATAGCCTACAATGAGCAGTTCTTC; CDR3 protein: CASSPRGIGAGIAYNEQFF
D gene: .; clone size: .; V gene: TRBV29-1; J gene: TRBJ1-2; CDR3 DNA: TGCAGCGGGGGACACCAACCTAACTATGGCTACACCTTC; CDR3 protein: CSGGHQPNYGYTF
D gene: TRBD1; clone size: .; V gene: TRBV4-1; J gene: TRBJ1-1; CDR3 DNA: TGCGCCAGCAGCCAGGTGGACAGGGCGGCTGCTGAAGCTTTCTTT; CDR3 protein: CASSQVDRAAAEAFF
D gene: .; clone size: once; V gene: TRBV14; J gene: TRBJ2-5; CDR3 DNA: TGTGCCAGCAGCCAGAGTGTTCTTCAAGAGACCCAGTACTTC; CDR3 protein: CASSQSVLQETQYF
D gene: .; clone size: .; V gene: TRBV11-2; J gene: TRBJ2-2; CDR3 DNA: TGTGCCAGCACCAACCTAGTCGGGGAGAACACCGGGGAGCTGTTTTTT; CDR3 protein: CASTNLVGENTGELFF
D gene: .; clone size: once; V gene: TRBV7-3; J gene: TRBJ1-6; CDR3 DNA: TGTGCCAGCAGCTTAACGAATACAGGAGGGAGTTCACCCCTCCACTTT; CDR3 protein: CASSLTNTGGSSPLHF
D gene: TRBD1; clone size: .; V gene: TRBV13; J gene: TRBJ2-7; CDR3 DNA: TGTGCCAGCAGCCCCCGAAGGGGGCACCACGAGCAGTACTTC; CDR3 protein: CASSPRRGHHEQYF
D gene: .; clone size: .; V gene: TRBV29-1; J gene: TRBJ2-3; CDR3 DNA: TGCAGCGTTGAAACTGGAGCGCAGTATTTT; CDR3 protein: CSVETGAQYF
D gene: .; clone size: .; V gene: TRBV18; J gene: TRBJ1-4; CDR3 DNA: TGTGCCAGCTCACAAACACGGGTCCCGGATGAAAAACTGTTTTTT; CDR3 protein: CASSQTRVPDEKLFF
D gene: .; clone size: .; V gene: TRBV4-2; J gene: TRBJ2-7; CDR3 DNA: TGTGCCAGCAGCGGGCGCCTCGGGGACGAGCAGTACTTC; CDR3 protein: CASSGRLGDEQYF
D gene: TRBD1; clone size: .; V gene: TRBV7-9; J gene: TRBJ1-3; CDR3 DNA: TGTGCCAGCAGCTTAGTGGGGGCGGGACAGGGGGCCTCTGGAAACACCATATATTTT; CDR3 protein: CASSLVGAGQGASGNTIYF
D gene: TRBD1; clone size: .; V gene: TRBV6-6; J gene: TRBJ1-1; CDR3 DNA: TGTGCCAGCAGTTCCATGACAGGGAGGAACACTGAAGCTTTCTTT; CDR3 protein: CASSSMTGRNTEAFF
D gene: .; clone size: .; V gene: TRBV5-4; J gene: TRBJ2-1; CDR3 DNA: TGTGCCAGCAGCCCTCGAGGCGGAAACAATGAGCAGTTCTTC; CDR3 protein: CASSPRGGNNEQFF
D gene: TRBD1; clone size: .; V gene: TRBV5-1; J gene: TRBJ2-7; CDR3 DNA: TGCGCCAGTTACCTACAGGACAGGGCGGGCGAGCAGTACTTC; CDR3 protein: CASYLQDRAGEQYF
D gene: TRBD1; clone size: once; V gene: TRBV6-2/TRBV6-3; J gene: TRBJ2-3; CDR3 DNA: TGTGCCAGCAGTTACTCGAGGCAGGGGGTAGATACGCAGTATTTT; CDR3 protein: CASSYSRQGVDTQYF
D gene: TRBD2; clone size: .; V gene: TRBV2; J gene: TRBJ2-5; CDR3 DNA: TGTGCCAGCAGGGCGGGGGGCGGAGAGACCCAGTACTTC; CDR3 protein: CASRAGGGETQYF
D gene: .; clone size: once; V gene: TRBV9; J gene: TRBJ2-7; CDR3 DNA: TGTGCCAGCAGCGTAGAAGGAAGGGGATGGGACGAGCAGTACTTC; CDR3 protein: CASSVEGRGWDEQYF
D gene: .; clone size: .; V gene: TRBV19; J gene: TRBJ1-2; CDR3 DNA: TGTGCCAGTACTAAACCCGGAGGAGATGGCTACACCTTC; CDR3 protein: CASTKPGGDGYTF
D gene: .; clone size: .; V gene: TRBV6-5; J gene: TRBJ2-5; CDR3 DNA: TGTGCCAGCAGAGTGCAGGGGTACCAAGAGACCCAGTACTTC; CDR3 protein: CASRVQGYQETQYF
D gene: TRBD1; clone size: .; V gene: TRBV6-1; J gene: TRBJ1-2; CDR3 DNA: TGTGCCAGCAGTGAAAGCGCCGGGACAGGTGGTCTGGGCTACACCTTC; CDR3 protein: CASSESAGTGGLGYTF
D gene: TRBD2; clone size: .; V gene: TRBV5-1; J gene: TRBJ2-2; CDR3 DNA: TGCGCCAGCAGCCCGGGACTAGCGGGGAGGACCGGGGAGCTGTTTTTT; CDR3 protein: CASSPGLAGRTGELFF
D gene: TRBD2; clone size: .; V gene: TRBV7-3; J gene: TRBJ2-5; CDR3 DNA: TGTGCCAGCAGCACGAGCGGGGTAGGGGCAGAGACCCAGTACTTC; CDR3 protein: CASSTSGVGAETQYF
D gene: .; clone size: .; V gene: TRBV28; J gene: TRBJ2-3; CDR3 DNA: TGTGCCAGCAGTCCCCCCCTACTAGTCAGAGGCACAGATACGCAGTATTTT; CDR3 protein: CASSPPLLVRGTDTQYF
D gene: .; clone size: .; V gene: TRBV27; J gene: TRBJ2-1; CDR3 DNA: TGTGCCACCTGGCCGGGGTACAATGAGCAGTTCTTC; CDR3 protein: CATWPGYNEQFF
D gene: TRBD1; clone size: .; V gene: TRBV27; J gene: TRBJ2-5; CDR3 DNA: TGTGCCAGCAAACGGGACAGGAGGCAAGAGACCCAGTACTTC; CDR3 protein: CASKRDRRQETQYF
D gene: TRBD1; clone size: .; V gene: TRBV19; J gene: TRBJ2-2; CDR3 DNA: TGTGCCAGTAATATGGGGGACAGACCTACCGGGGAGCTGTTTTTT; CDR3 protein: CASNMGDRPTGELFF